The rows below give T cell receptor beta chains drawn from one sample of a study of blood T cells in healthy people across ages. TCRdb independently ran MiXCR on the 5' RACE reads; one entry per CDR3 protein. Among 800,000 to 950,000 distinct CDR3 sequences listed, 25% to 30% were seen once. These same records also appear under a second study, on T cells of mothers and their children.

Sequenced sample: blood. Receptors were obtained from a woman between 40 and 55 years old in good health. The CDR3 runs from the conserved cysteine through the conserved F or W. The D gene is left open where the match is weak. Not all rows give a size; the values are once, few, many and, for expanded clones, a class.

j_call v_call clone_size d_call cdr3_aa cdr3_nt
TRBJ1-4 TRBV2 . TRBD1 CASRGQGTLSEKLFF TGTGCCAGCAGAGGACAGGGGACACTTAGTGAAAAACTGTTTTTT
TRBJ2-7 TRBV6-2/TRBV6-3 many TRBD1 CAGSPPGTGEEQYF TGTGCCGGCAGTCCCCCCGGGACAGGTGAAGAGCAGTACTTC
TRBJ2-1 TRBV2 . . CASSEGHKNNEQFF TGTGCCAGCAGTGAGGGACACAAAAACAATGAGCAGTTCTTC
TRBJ2-1 TRBV15 many . CATSRATYASYNEQFF TGTGCCACCAGCAGAGCGACCTACGCCTCCTACAATGAGCAGTTCTTC
TRBJ2-6 TRBV5-5 many TRBD2 CASSASGVSSSGANVLTF TGTGCCAGCAGCGCTAGCGGGGTCAGTAGCTCTGGGGCCAACGTCCTGACTTTC
TRBJ2-1 TRBV28 many . CASSPSQGSRYNEQFF TGTGCCAGCAGTCCGTCACAGGGTTCACGTTACAATGAGCAGTTCTTC
TRBJ2-7 TRBV12-3/TRBV12-4 . . CASSRTATSFEQYF TGTGCCAGCAGCAGGACGGCAACGTCCTTTGAGCAGTACTTC
TRBJ2-1 TRBV7-2 many . CASSSRQPINNEQFF TGTGCCAGCAGCAGTAGACAGCCCATTAACAATGAGCAGTTCTTC
TRBJ2-7 TRBV5-6 . . CASSRPGPSYEQYF TGTGCCAGCAGCCGTCCGGGGCCCAGCTACGAGCAGTACTTC
TRBJ1-6 TRBV6-5 . TRBD1 CASGKGGVNSPLHF TGTGCCAGCGGAAAAGGGGGCGTGAATTCACCCCTCCACTTT
TRBJ2-2 TRBV7-8 once . CASSLAHGPNTGELFF TGTGCCAGCAGCTTAGCACACGGACCCAACACCGGGGAGCTGTTTTTT
TRBJ1-4 TRBV20-1 . . CSAKFSSNEKRFF TGCAGTGCTAAATTTAGCTCTAATGAAAAACGGTTTTTT
TRBJ2-6 TRBV7-9 many . CASSLQQGANVLTF TGTGCCAGCAGCTTACAACAGGGGGCCAACGTCCTGACTTTC
TRBJ1-2 TRBV11-1 . . CASSVDNAASYTF TGTGCCAGCAGCGTAGACAACGCGGCTAGCTACACCTTC
TRBJ1-2 TRBV6-5 . . CASSQAAGGYTF TGTGCCAGCAGCCAGGCGGCCGGGGGCTACACCTTC
TRBJ2-1 TRBV7-7 . . CASSLGATSNEQFF TGTGCTAGCAGCTTAGGTGCGACTAGTAATGAGCAGTTCTTC
TRBJ2-7 TRBV6-1 many . CASSDPINYEQYF TGTGCCAGCAGTGACCCCATTAACTACGAGCAGTACTTC
TRBJ1-4 TRBV7-9 few . CASSFLESEEKLFF TGTGCCAGCAGCTTCTTAGAGTCGGAAGAAAAACTGTTTTTT
TRBJ1-2 TRBV28 . . CASSSGNGGYTF TGTGCCAGCAGTTCGGGTAACGGTGGCTACACCTTC
TRBJ2-3 TRBV12-3/TRBV12-4 . . CASSCLASTDTQYF TGTGCCAGCAGTTGCCTAGCGAGCACAGATACGCAGTATTTT
TRBJ1-5 TRBV28 . TRBD1 CASSSQQGHPNQPQHF TGTGCCAGCAGTTCCCAACAGGGGCATCCCAATCAGCCCCAGCATTTT
TRBJ2-7 TRBV15 many TRBD1 CATSREQGVYEQYF TGTGCCACCAGCAGAGAACAGGGGGTCTACGAGCAGTACTTC
TRBJ2-3 TRBV5-1 few . CASSLEDPTDTQYF TGCGCCAGCAGCTTGGAGGACCCCACAGATACGCAGTATTTT
TRBJ2-7 TRBV5-1 . . CASSLEVGPYEQYF TGCGCCAGCAGCTTGGAGGTAGGCCCCTACGAGCAGTACTTC